The 21 T cell receptor beta chains presented below share a single source sample, sequenced in a study of CD8 T cells in ankylosing spondylitis. The study, taken as a whole, reports: Ankylosing spondylitis blood appeared to be characterized by a TCR beta motif of 8 or 9 highly homologous variants.

TCRdb fed the 5' RACE reads into MiXCR, producing one record per CDR3 protein. This sample has under 950,000 distinct CDR3 sequences, with around 20% found just once. No antigen has been identified for these receptors. Sequencing used blood, either unsorted or a sorted T cell fraction (not recorded which). The receptors originated from a male donor with ankylosing spondylitis.

This clonotype showed up just a few times. The CDR3 coding sequence is TGTGCCAGCAGTTACTCAGAGGGAAGCACTGAAGCTTTCTTT. This translates into CASSYSEGSTEAFF. This chain connects TRBV6-5 to TRBJ1-1; D not certain. The CDR3 contains 14 residues. Trimming pared 0 bases from V and 4 bases from J, leaving 9 bases between. Germline CDR1 reads MNHEY; CDR2 reads SVGAGI.

The gene calls are TRBV12-3 or TRBV12-4 and TRBJ2-1; the D gene could be TRBD1 or TRBD2 (6 bases each). This CDR3 spans 14 amino acids. V was clipped by 5 bases and J by 4 bases, with 12 bases between them. This CDR3 is CASSGGRGYNEQFF. CDR3 DNA sequence: TGTGCCAGCAGTGGGGGGCGGGGTTACAATGAGCAGTTCTTC.

The genes are TRBV15 and TRBJ2-3; TRBD2 aligns across 10 bases. Germline trimming cut 1 base from V and 10 bases from J; bases unmatched to any gene: 8. Per germline, CDR1 LNHNV and CDR2 YYDKDF (reference sequence). This CDR3 is 15 amino acids long. This chain's CDR3 is CATSRVSASGSAQYF. In nucleotides, the CDR3 is TGTGCCACCAGCAGAGTTTCGGCTAGCGGGAGCGCGCAGTATTTT.

This chain joins TRBV18 and TRBJ1-4; 8 bases are a match to TRBD1. V was clipped by 6 bases and J by 6 bases; unmatched bases: 6. The CDR3 sequence is 14 residues long. Germline CDR1 reads KGHSH; CDR2 reads LQKENI. The CDR3 DNA sequence: TGTGCCAGCTCCGGACAGGGAATCGATGAAAAACTGTTTTTT. Translated, it gives CASSGQGIDEKLFF.

This clonotype was seen a handful of times. The rearrangement links TRBV7-2 to TRBJ1-2; 9 positions agree with TRBD1. CDR1 SGHTA and CDR2 FQGNSA come from the germline V gene. This CDR3 contains 13 residues. Trimming cost V 4 bases and J 4 bases; bases outside gene matches: 1. CDR3 sequence reads: CASSSDRGYGYTF. CDR3 nucleotide sequence: TGTGCCAGCAGCTCGGACAGGGGCTATGGCTACACCTTC.

This clonotype appeared a few times. V is TRBV13 and J is TRBJ1-6, with D uncertain. Germline V gene sequence: CDR1 PRHDT, CDR2 FYEKMQ (reference sequence). CDR3 length: 14 amino acids. Trimming removed 0 bases at V and 7 bases at J, with 7 bases between. CDR3 nucleotide sequence: TGTGCCAGCAGCTTAGGGCAGCAAAATTCACCCCTCCACTTT. The encoded protein is CASSLGQQNSPLHF.

The rearrangement links TRBV12-3 or TRBV12-4 to TRBJ2-7; 12 nucleotides line up with TRBD2. V shed 5 bases and J 4 bases; nucleotides not matched to a gene: 6. The CDR3 totals 15 residues. CDR3 nucleotide sequence: TGTGCCAGCAGTGCCCAGGGACTAGCGGGTTACGAGCAGTACTTC. It codes for CASSAQGLAGYEQYF.

This rearrangement joins TRBV4-1 to TRBJ1-1, with D uncertain. Per the germline V gene, CDR1 is MGHRA and CDR2 is YSYEKL. This CDR3 region has 14 residues. V gave up 1 base and J gave up 7 bases, with 13 bases separating them. CDR3 sequence (DNA): TGCGCCAGCAGCCAAGGGTTTCCATCAGATGAAGCTTTCTTT. It translates to CASSQGFPSDEAFF.

This chain uses TRBV29-1 with TRBJ1-5, with a weak D call TRBD1 (6 bases). Trimming shortened V by 6 bases and J by 0 bases, and 18 bases separated the two germline ends. CDR1 and CDR2 (germline): SQVTM, ANQGSEA. This CDR3 is 16 amino acids long. CDR3 in DNA: TGCAGCGTGGGCGAGGGGGGCCCTTATAGCAATCAGCCCCAGCATTTT. This sequence encodes CSVGEGGPYSNQPQHF.

A few counts support this clonotype. The CDR3 DNA reads as TGCAGCGTGACCGGACAGGGTTTAGGGGAGCTGTTTTTT. As protein: CSVTGQGLGELFF. The rearrangement uses TRBV29-1 and TRBJ2-2; 8 bases line up with TRBD1. The J segment lost 8 bases and the V segment lost 6 bases, leaving 8 bases of the junction unmatched. This CDR3 has 13 residues. The V gene's germline CDR1 is SQVTM and CDR2 ANQGSEA.

J is TRBJ1-1 and V is TRBV3-1, with a possible D match to TRBD1 (6 bases). CDR1 LGHDT and CDR2 YNNKEL come from the germline V gene (reference sequence). V lost 1 base and J 3 bases, leaving 9 bases between the germline ends. CDR3 size: 14 residues. The CDR3 coding sequence is TGTGCCAGCAGCCAAGCCGGGGGCGACACTGAAGCTTTCTTT. It encodes CASSQAGGDTEAFF.

This chain connects TRBV10-2 to TRBJ2-7, with TRBD1 matching 7 bases. Trimming cost V 9 bases and J 5 bases; bases outside gene matches: 10. Germline loops: CDR1 WSHSY, CDR2 SAAADI. This CDR3 contains 13 residues. The CDR3 nucleotides read TGCGCCAGTCGGACAGGACCCGCCGACGAGCAGTACTTC. Amino acid sequence: CASRTGPADEQYF.

This clonotype has only a few counts. The genes are TRBV29-1 and TRBJ2-1; D call uncertain. CDR3 size: 13 residues. Germline loops: CDR1 SQVTM, CDR2 ANQGSEA. Trimming stripped 4 bases from V and 7 bases from J, with 14 bases between. CDR3 amino acids: CSVGEDSRNEQFF. DNA for the CDR3: TGCAGCGTTGGGGAAGATAGCAGGAATGAGCAGTTCTTC.

J is TRBJ2-4 and V is TRBV28; 7 bases are a match to TRBD1. Per germline, CDR1 MDHEN and CDR2 SYDVKM. The CDR3 covers 16 residues. The ends lost 5 bases at V and 0 bases at J; junction bases unmatched: 7. In DNA form, the CDR3 reads TGTGCCAGCAGTCAGACAGGGCTCCTAGCCAAAAACATTCAGTACTTC. It specifies CASSQTGLLAKNIQYF.

V usage is TRBV5-5 and J usage is TRBJ1-1, with 9 positions matching TRBD1. Germline lookup yields CDR1 SGHKS and CDR2 YYEKEE (reference sequence). The ends lost 3 bases at V and 8 bases at J; junction bases unmatched: 8. This CDR3 contains 14 residues. CDR3 DNA: TGTGCCAGCAGCTCTCCCGGGACAGGGAAGGAAGCTTTCTTT. Its protein is CASSSPGTGKEAFF.

The genes are TRBV29-1 and TRBJ2-1; 7 bases are shared with TRBD1. Germline V gene sequence: CDR1 SQVTM, CDR2 ANQGSEA. CDR3 length equals 15 residues. Germline trimming cut 5 bases from V and 6 bases from J; bases unmatched to any gene: 13. In DNA form, the CDR3 reads TGCAGCGTTAGGGGGCGGCAGGGAGAACTCAATGAGCAGTTCTTC. Translating gives CSVRGRQGELNEQFF.

This chain joins TRBV9 and TRBJ2-1, with 10 bases that match TRBD2. J gave up 8 bases and V 6 bases, and 11 bases lay outside the gene matches. Germline CDR1 reads SGDLS; CDR2 reads YYNGEE. The length of the CDR3 is 15 residues. The CDR3 bases are TGTGCCAGCACCAGGTCTAGCGGGAGTTTCCATGAGCAGTTCTTC. Its translation is CASTRSSGSFHEQFF.

This clonotype has a handful of counts. The J gene is TRBJ2-1, the V gene TRBV9; TRBD2 matches at 11 bases. Germline CDR1 reads SGDLS; CDR2 reads YYNGEE. V dropped 2 bases and J dropped 10; count of bases not matched to a gene: 5. This CDR3 region has 14 residues. The CDR3 reads CASSVVTSGVEQFF. CDR3 DNA sequence: TGTGCCAGCAGCGTCGTGACTAGCGGGGTCGAGCAGTTCTTC.

This clonotype was observed a few times. The V call is TRBV4-1, the J call TRBJ1-4; no reliable D call. Germline lookup yields CDR1 MGHRA and CDR2 YSYEKL. Trimming shortened V by 1 base and J by 4 bases, and 10 bases separated the two germline ends. The CDR3 is 15 residues long. CDR3 residues: CASSQVGGVNEKLFF. DNA of the CDR3: TGCGCCAGCAGCCAAGTAGGCGGGGTTAATGAAAAACTGTTTTTT.

The chain recombines TRBV12-3 or TRBV12-4 with TRBJ2-2, with 12 positions matching TRBD2. There are 17 residues in the CDR3. Germline trimming cut 5 bases from V and 5 bases from J; bases unmatched to any gene: 9. This CDR3 reads CASSKLRLAGETGELFF. CDR3 DNA: TGTGCCAGCAGTAAACTTAGACTAGCGGGGGAAACCGGGGAGCTGTTTTTT.

The rearrangement joins TRBV3-1 to TRBJ2-1; 14 bases fit TRBD2. The CDR3 has 18 amino acids. The junction had 7 bases not matched to a gene; V was cut back by 6 bases and J by 0 bases. Germline V lookup: CDR1 LGHDT, CDR2 YNNKEL (reference sequence). CDR3 residues: CASRTGTSGGSSYNEQFF. CDR3 DNA: TGTGCCAGCAGAACCGGGACTAGCGGGGGAAGCTCCTACAATGAGCAGTTCTTC.